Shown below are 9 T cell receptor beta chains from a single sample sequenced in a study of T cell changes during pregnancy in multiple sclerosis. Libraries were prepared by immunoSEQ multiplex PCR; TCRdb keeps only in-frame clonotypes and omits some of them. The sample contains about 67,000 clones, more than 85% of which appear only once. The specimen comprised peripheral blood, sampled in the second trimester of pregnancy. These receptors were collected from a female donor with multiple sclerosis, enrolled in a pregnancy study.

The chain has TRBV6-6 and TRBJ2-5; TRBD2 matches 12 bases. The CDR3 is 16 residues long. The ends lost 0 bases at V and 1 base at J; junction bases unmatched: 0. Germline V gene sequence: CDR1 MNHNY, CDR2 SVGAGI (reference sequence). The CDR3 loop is CASSYSTSGGQETQYF. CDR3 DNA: TGTGCCAGCAGTTACTCGACTAGCGGGGGCCAAGAGACCCAGTACTTC.

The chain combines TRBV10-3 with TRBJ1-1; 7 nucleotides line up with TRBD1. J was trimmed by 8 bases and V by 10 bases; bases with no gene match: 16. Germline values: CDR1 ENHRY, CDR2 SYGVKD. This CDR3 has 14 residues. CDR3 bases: TGTGCCACCAACGAAGGGACAGAAAAGGTGGAAGCTTTCTTT. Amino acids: CATNEGTEKVEAFF.

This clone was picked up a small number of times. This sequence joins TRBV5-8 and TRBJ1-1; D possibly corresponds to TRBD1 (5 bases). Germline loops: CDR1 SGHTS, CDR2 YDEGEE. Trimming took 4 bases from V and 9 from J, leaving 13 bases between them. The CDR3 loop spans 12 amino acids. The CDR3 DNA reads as TGTGCCAGCAGCACCGGACGGACAAAAGCTTTCTTT. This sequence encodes CASSTGRTKAFF.

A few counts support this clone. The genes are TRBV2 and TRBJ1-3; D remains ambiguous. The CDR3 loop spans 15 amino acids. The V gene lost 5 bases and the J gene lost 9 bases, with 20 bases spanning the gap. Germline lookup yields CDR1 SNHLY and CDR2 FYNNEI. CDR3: CASSPVDILPATIYF. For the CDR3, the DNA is TGTGCCAGCAGTCCGGTAGACATCCTACCCGCCACCATATATTTT. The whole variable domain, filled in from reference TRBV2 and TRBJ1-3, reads EPEVTQTPSHQVTQMGQEVILRCVPISNHLYFYWYRQILGQKVEFLVSFYNNEISEKSEIFDDQFSVERPDGSNFTLKIRSTKLEDSAMYFCASSPVDILPATIYFGEGSWLTVV.

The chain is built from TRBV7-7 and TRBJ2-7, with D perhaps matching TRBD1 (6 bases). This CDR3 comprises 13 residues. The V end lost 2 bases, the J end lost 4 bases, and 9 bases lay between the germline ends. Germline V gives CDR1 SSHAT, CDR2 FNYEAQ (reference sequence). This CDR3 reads CASSLTDSYEQYF. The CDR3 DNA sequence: TGTGCCAGCAGCTTAACGGACAGTTACGAGCAGTACTTC.

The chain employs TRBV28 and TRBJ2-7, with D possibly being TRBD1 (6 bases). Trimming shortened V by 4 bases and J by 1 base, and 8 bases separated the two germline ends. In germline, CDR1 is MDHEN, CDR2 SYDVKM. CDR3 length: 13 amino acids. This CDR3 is CASSSGQSYEQYF. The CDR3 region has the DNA TGTGCCAGCAGTTCAGGACAGTCCTACGAGCAGTACTTC. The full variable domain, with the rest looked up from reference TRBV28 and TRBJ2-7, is DVKVTQSSRYLVKRTGEKVFLECVQDMDHENMFWYRQDPGLGLRLIYFSYDVKMKEKGDIPEGYSVSREKKERFSLILESASTNQTSMYLCASSSGQSYEQYFGPGTRLTVT.

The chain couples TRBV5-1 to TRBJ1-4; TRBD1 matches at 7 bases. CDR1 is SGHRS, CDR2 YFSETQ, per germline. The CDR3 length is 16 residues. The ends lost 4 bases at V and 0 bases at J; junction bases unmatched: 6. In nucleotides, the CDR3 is TGCGCCAGCAGCCCCATTCAGGGGGCAACTAATGAAAAACTGTTTTTT. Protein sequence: CASSPIQGATNEKLFF.

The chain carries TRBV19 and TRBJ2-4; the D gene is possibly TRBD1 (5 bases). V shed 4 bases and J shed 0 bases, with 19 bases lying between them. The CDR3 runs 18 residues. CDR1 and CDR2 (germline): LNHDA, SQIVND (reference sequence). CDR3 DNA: TGTGCCAGTAGTACCTACAGGTCAGGCGATTTAGCCAAAAACATTCAGTACTTC. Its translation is CASSTYRSGDLAKNIQYF.

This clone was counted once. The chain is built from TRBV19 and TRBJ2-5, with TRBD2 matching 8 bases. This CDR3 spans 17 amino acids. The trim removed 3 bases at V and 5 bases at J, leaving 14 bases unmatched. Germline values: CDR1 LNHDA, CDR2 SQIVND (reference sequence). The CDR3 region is CASSMGQSGGQGETQYF. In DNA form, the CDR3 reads TGTGCCAGTAGTATGGGCCAGAGCGGGGGACAAGGGGAGACCCAGTACTTC.